A selection of T cell receptor beta chains follows, all from one sample in a study of T cell responses to AZD1222 COVID-19 vaccine. Data came from immunoSEQ multiplex PCR; TCRdb stores just in-frame clones and leaves some out. Among 130,000 to 150,000 clones listed, roughly 90% were seen once. The material was peripheral blood, obtained on day 0 of AZD1222 vaccination. Receptors originate from an adult in good health. Each CDR3 is given with its conserved first and last residue. D genes are given only for firm matches. The size of a clone is reported for some rows only, either as once, few or many, or as a class for expanded clones.

CDR3nt: TGTGCCAGCAAGAACGGAGGGACTGAAGCTTTCTTT; CDR3aa: CASKNGGTEAFF; v_gene: TRBV7-9; j_gene: TRBJ1-1; d_gene: -; abundance: -
CDR3nt: TGTGCCACGTCACCCGGGGGAAGTGGGGCCAACGTCCTGACTTTC; CDR3aa: CATSPGGSGANVLTF; v_gene: TRBV15; j_gene: TRBJ2-6; d_gene: -; abundance: -
CDR3nt: TGTGCCAGCAGCTCTTCTTTAGGACCGATCTCCTACGAGCAGTACTTC; CDR3aa: CASSSSLGPISYEQYF; v_gene: TRBV27; j_gene: TRBJ2-7; d_gene: -; abundance: -
CDR3nt: TGCGCCAGCAGCCAAGAAAGGGATAGGAGTACTGAAGCTTTCTTT; CDR3aa: CASSQERDRSTEAFF; v_gene: TRBV4-3; j_gene: TRBJ1-1; d_gene: -; abundance: once
CDR3nt: TGTGCCAGCAGCCCTGAGGACAGGGTTATTTACGAGCAGTACTTC; CDR3aa: CASSPEDRVIYEQYF; v_gene: TRBV9; j_gene: TRBJ2-7; d_gene: TRBD1; abundance: -
CDR3nt: TGTGCCAGCAGCTTAGGCCAGGCCTCCTACGAGCAGTACTTC; CDR3aa: CASSLGQASYEQYF; v_gene: TRBV11-2; j_gene: TRBJ2-7; d_gene: -; abundance: -
CDR3nt: TGTGCCACAGAGACAGGCTCTGGAAACACCATATATTTT; CDR3aa: CATETGSGNTIYF; v_gene: TRBV12-3/TRBV12-4; j_gene: TRBJ1-3; d_gene: -; abundance: -
CDR3nt: TGTGCCAGTAGCCCCCGGAGGGTTGGGGGACAAGAGCAGTTCTTC; CDR3aa: CASSPRRVGGQEQFF; v_gene: TRBV19; j_gene: TRBJ2-1; d_gene: -; abundance: -
CDR3nt: TGTGCCAGCAGTTCACGAGGGGCTGGTCAGCCCCAGCATTTT; CDR3aa: CASSSRGAGQPQHF; v_gene: TRBV6-5; j_gene: TRBJ1-5; d_gene: -; abundance: once
CDR3nt: TGCGCCAGCAGCTTCCCTGAGAACTATGGCTACACCTTC; CDR3aa: CASSFPENYGYTF; v_gene: TRBV5-1; j_gene: TRBJ1-2; d_gene: -; abundance: -
CDR3nt: TGTGCCAGCGATGGCCCATCGTACCAAGAGACCCAGTACTTC; CDR3aa: CASDGPSYQETQYF; v_gene: TRBV7-2; j_gene: TRBJ2-5; d_gene: -; abundance: -
CDR3nt: TGTGCCAGCAGTTCGTCTAGCGTCTTAACAGATACGCAGTATTTT; CDR3aa: CASSSSSVLTDTQYF; v_gene: TRBV11-2; j_gene: TRBJ2-3; d_gene: -; abundance: -
CDR3nt: TGTGCCAGCAGGCGACCGGGACAGGGGTCTCATGAGCAGTTCTTC; CDR3aa: CASRRPGQGSHEQFF; v_gene: TRBV11-2; j_gene: TRBJ2-1; d_gene: TRBD1; abundance: once
CDR3nt: TGTGCCACCAGCAGAGAGGGAGATTCAGATACGCAGTATTTT; CDR3aa: CATSREGDSDTQYF; v_gene: TRBV15; j_gene: TRBJ2-3; d_gene: -; abundance: -
CDR3nt: TGTGCCAGCAGCAACACAGGGTATGGGACCCAGTACTTC; CDR3aa: CASSNTGYGTQYF; v_gene: TRBV6-5; j_gene: TRBJ2-5; d_gene: -; abundance: -
CDR3nt: TGTGCCAGCAGCCTCGAGGGACTAGCGGGAGGTGATGAGCAGTTCTTC; CDR3aa: CASSLEGLAGGDEQFF; v_gene: TRBV3-1/TRBV3-2; j_gene: TRBJ2-1; d_gene: TRBD2; abundance: -